This TCR beta chain is from a study of cytomegalovirus exposure and HLA in healthy donors (dated by TCRdb to about 2017). As for the study more broadly: An earlier analysis of 587 of the donors reported over 250 Gb of sequence data and 100 million to 120 million unique TCR beta sequences obtained from roughly 180 million T cells. All discovery cohort repertoires had been generated using a single sequencing platform. To decide whether each TCR beta V gene segment behaved as functional or pseudogenic, an earlier analysis of over 500 of the donors relied on high-throughput TCR beta sequencing. A later analysis re-examined previously published TCR beta repertoires from around 670 donors and added high-resolution HLA genotyping to investigate patterns of TCR occurrence. Typing coverage varied by locus: roughly 620-640 donors for A, B, C, DRB1 and DQB1; more than 500 for DQA1; more than 600 for DPA1; more than 450 for DPB1. The later analysis used no new phenotypic data to find candidate immune exposures, relying instead on TCR beta sequences and their occurrence across donors. The T cell repertoires of 666 subjects were profiled by immunosequencing and related to cytomegalovirus serostatus. An early release covering more than 500 HLA-typed donors comprised roughly 300 gigabases of sequencing data and about 90 million unique TCR sequences. Class I and class II HLA loci were covered by the typing at four-digit resolution. Genome-wide SNP genotypes for about three fifths of the roughly 670 donors were used in a later genetic analysis, which treated that subset as a discovery cohort. The aim of the study was to test whether cataloging public T cell receptors could identify signatures of past pathogen exposure. Five DR-DQ haplotypes were treated as single units for association and clustering because of strong linkage in the cohort. In addition to the first cohort of 500 to 850 subjects, a separate validation cohort of some 120 different subjects was used. Donor age, sex, ethnicity and CMV serostatus were compiled alongside the repertoire data. Of the 300 to 400 genotyped donors, 65% to 90% fell in the genetic ancestry cluster associated with self-reported Caucasian donors. To predict cytomegalovirus infection status, the study brought together high-throughput TCR immunosequencing, statistical association of individual TCRs with disease status, and machine learning. Among around 400 genotyped donors of the cohort, an average of roughly 230,000 unique TCR beta nucleotide sequences was sequenced per donor, of which roughly 17% were non-productive. The investigation overall reported the following: Presence/absence analyses assumed roughly uniform sequencing depth across donors, an assumption that may not hold. Most TCR sequences were seen in very few donors, while some public TCRs were found in many individuals. At a false discovery rate of 0.05, a later analysis linked 15,000 to 20,000 TCR beta sequences to specific HLA alleles. CMV serostatus was the only immune exposure information available for the cohort. Because counts were too low, some 17 rarely observed V segments, including chromosome 9 orphons, were left out of the earlier analysis of roughly 600 of the donors. The authors suggested that the approach could potentially be generalized to other disease states and immunological phenotypes. The study listed 170 or so TCR beta chains as associated with cytomegalovirus. A later genetic analysis associated a missense DCLRE1C variant with V-gene and J-gene trimming of TCR beta chains, and an independent cohort replicated the association. Because the 87-base-pair reads could not distinguish some IMGT-functional V segments, including TRBV6-2 and TRBV6-3, those segments were excluded. In a later analysis, several top co-occurrence clusters were reported to appear linked to parvovirus B19, influenza, CMV and Epstein-Barr virus. In a later analysis, HLA-associated TCR beta chains showed more clonal expansion and lower generation probabilities than non-associated chains that were equally common. In a later analysis, the rate of TCR association differed among HLA loci, with DRB1 alleles having the most associated TCRs and HLA-C alleles having the fewest. The sequencing pipeline was judged likely to have produced a cluster of highly shared sequence variants as a technical artifact. This cohort had only TCR beta chains sequenced, and the lack of alpha or paired-chain data limited which features could be detected. A further reported finding was that TCR beta sequences accurately predicted the HLA-A and HLA-B alleles for most subjects in the first cohort. In a later genetic analysis, fewer N-insertions in productive TCRs were reported among donors in an Asian-associated ancestry cluster than the 666-donor mean. Assigning TCR associations to individual alleles was difficult when HLA alleles, especially DR and DQ, strongly co-occurred. The classifier was reported to diagnose cytomegalovirus status with high specificity and sensitivity in both the original and validation cohorts. An earlier analysis of around 600 of the donors showed that most TCR beta V segments appeared in productive rearrangements either about 90% or about 30% of the time, which broadly matched IMGT annotations. Three of the identified cytomegalovirus-associated TCR beta chains were confirmed in vitro to be specific for cytomegalovirus antigens. In a later analysis, most CMV-associated TCR beta chains were found to appear HLA-restricted, with HLA associations seemingly driven largely by CMV exposure. Because HLA typing was unavailable for some donors at each locus, only the typed subset was used in association tests. Correlated functional status among segregating V segments might be attributable to linkage disequilibrium, but an unknown experimental factor could not be ruled out.

As concerns this clone: Its antigen remains unidentified. The junction departs from germline at one end; a sequencing error may be responsible. Distinct nucleotide sequences in the sample also encode this CDR3.

Libraries were built with the immunoSEQ multiplex PCR assay. The multiplex PCR relied on a mix of 60 forward primers for TCR Vbeta segments and 13 reverse primers for TCR Jbeta segments. The CDR3 region of rearranged TCR beta genes was amplified from genomic DNA with a multiplex PCR assay. The amplified TCR beta libraries were sequenced on the Illumina HiSeq System as 87-base-pair reads. The original methods were these. Across the 500 to 850 repertoires, a later analysis counted approximately 83 million unique TCR beta chains, around 10 million of which were shared by at least two donors. To remove PCR and sequencing errors, raw reads were error-corrected and collapsed into unique sequences using a nearest-neighbor algorithm that merged closely related sequences. V, D and J gene segments were assigned by aligning CDR3 sequences to IMGT reference sequences. Each retained sequence needed at least a six-nucleotide match to both a V gene segment and a J gene segment. A rearrangement was called productive if the CDR3 had no stop codons and remained in frame with V and J, and every other rearrangement was called non-productive. Following IMGT convention, CDR3 was defined as the stretch from the second conserved V-encoded cysteine to the conserved J-encoded phenylalanine. The earlier analysis of 550 to 650 of the donors excluded any sequence lacking an unambiguous match to a single V gene segment. An earlier analysis of over 450 of the donors classified V segments as functional when productive rearrangements were above 56.7% and as segregating when the standard deviation between donors was above 5%. A statistical classification framework was built to diagnose cytomegalovirus status from the catalog of TCR beta chain sequences. In a later analysis, V and J genes were assigned by comparing TCR nucleotide sequences against IMGT/GENE-DB human TR gene sequences. A later analysis assigned CDR3 sequences and most-parsimonious VDJ recombination scenarios with the TCRdist pipeline. In a later analysis, each TCR beta chain was defined by its CDR3 amino acid sequence together with its V-gene family, and reads lacking a unique V-gene family were excluded. To address suspected cross-contamination and a sequencing artifact, a later analysis removed a few hundred highly shared, low-generation-probability nucleotide sequences. For each public chain, a later analysis derived a clonal expansion index from normalized ranks of inferred template counts within each repertoire. Generation probabilities in a later analysis came from a VDJ recombination model fitted to out-of-frame rearrangements, and those results were checked against IGoR. In a later analysis, TCR-TCR, TCR-HLA and TCR-CMV co-occurrence was scored with hypergeometric tests, and a repertoire-size bias correction was applied to TCR pairs. To estimate false discovery rates, a later analysis permuted the HLA or CMV assignments 20 times. A later analysis grouped co-occurring TCRs with DBSCAN, adding TCRdist sequence similarity when clustering within HLA-allele-positive subsets. For co-occurrence clustering, repertoires with fewer than 30,000 or more than 120,000 public chains were excluded, along with five repertoires with anomalous nucleotide sharing. Not all clones reach the TCRdb copy of this immuneACCESS table, which keeps in-frame sequences only. Checked studies attribute under half of the gap to unresolved V genes and leave the rest unexplained. From that table come the V and J calls and clone size; the DNA was used to work out D and trimming. In all, the sample holds 180,000 or so clones, and approximately 85% of those were seen once. Approximately 8.5% of the sample rests with the top ten.

The cohort comprised approximately 700 healthy bone marrow donors. At the time of sampling, every cohort member was nominally healthy, though immune exposures that went unrecorded were likely present. The donor was CMV seropositive and was included in the group of around 300 seropositive cohort members. A peripheral blood sample was collected from each donor, and TCR beta sequencing was performed on peripheral blood mononuclear cells. Genomic DNA was extracted from the blood cell samples with the Qiagen DNeasy Blood Extraction Kit. CDR1 SGHTA and CDR2 FQGNSA are derived from the germline V gene. Reading from cysteine to phenylalanine, the CDR3 counts 13 amino acids. Of all the DNA, just the CDR3 is kept, 39 bases in frame from base 1.

The sequence is built from TRBV7-2 and TRBJ1-1; the D gene remains uncertain. The TCR was taken from a man aged 18 to 30 in good health and CMV-seropositive. Sequenced sample: PBMCs. In nucleotides, the sequence is TGTGCCAGCATCGTTATCGGGAACACTGAAGCCTTCTTT. Translated, this gives CASIVIGNTEAFF.